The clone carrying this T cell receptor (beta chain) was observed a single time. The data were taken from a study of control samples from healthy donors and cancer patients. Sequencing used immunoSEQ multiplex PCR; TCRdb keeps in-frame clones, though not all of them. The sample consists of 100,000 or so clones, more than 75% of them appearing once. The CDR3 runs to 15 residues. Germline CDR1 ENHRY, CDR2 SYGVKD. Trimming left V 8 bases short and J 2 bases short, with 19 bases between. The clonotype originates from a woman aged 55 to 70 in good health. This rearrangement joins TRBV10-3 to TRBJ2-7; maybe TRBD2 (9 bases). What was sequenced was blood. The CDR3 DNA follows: TGTGCCATCGGGCAGGGGGCTAGCGGGACCTACGAGCAGTACTTC. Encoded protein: CAIGQGASGTYEQYF.